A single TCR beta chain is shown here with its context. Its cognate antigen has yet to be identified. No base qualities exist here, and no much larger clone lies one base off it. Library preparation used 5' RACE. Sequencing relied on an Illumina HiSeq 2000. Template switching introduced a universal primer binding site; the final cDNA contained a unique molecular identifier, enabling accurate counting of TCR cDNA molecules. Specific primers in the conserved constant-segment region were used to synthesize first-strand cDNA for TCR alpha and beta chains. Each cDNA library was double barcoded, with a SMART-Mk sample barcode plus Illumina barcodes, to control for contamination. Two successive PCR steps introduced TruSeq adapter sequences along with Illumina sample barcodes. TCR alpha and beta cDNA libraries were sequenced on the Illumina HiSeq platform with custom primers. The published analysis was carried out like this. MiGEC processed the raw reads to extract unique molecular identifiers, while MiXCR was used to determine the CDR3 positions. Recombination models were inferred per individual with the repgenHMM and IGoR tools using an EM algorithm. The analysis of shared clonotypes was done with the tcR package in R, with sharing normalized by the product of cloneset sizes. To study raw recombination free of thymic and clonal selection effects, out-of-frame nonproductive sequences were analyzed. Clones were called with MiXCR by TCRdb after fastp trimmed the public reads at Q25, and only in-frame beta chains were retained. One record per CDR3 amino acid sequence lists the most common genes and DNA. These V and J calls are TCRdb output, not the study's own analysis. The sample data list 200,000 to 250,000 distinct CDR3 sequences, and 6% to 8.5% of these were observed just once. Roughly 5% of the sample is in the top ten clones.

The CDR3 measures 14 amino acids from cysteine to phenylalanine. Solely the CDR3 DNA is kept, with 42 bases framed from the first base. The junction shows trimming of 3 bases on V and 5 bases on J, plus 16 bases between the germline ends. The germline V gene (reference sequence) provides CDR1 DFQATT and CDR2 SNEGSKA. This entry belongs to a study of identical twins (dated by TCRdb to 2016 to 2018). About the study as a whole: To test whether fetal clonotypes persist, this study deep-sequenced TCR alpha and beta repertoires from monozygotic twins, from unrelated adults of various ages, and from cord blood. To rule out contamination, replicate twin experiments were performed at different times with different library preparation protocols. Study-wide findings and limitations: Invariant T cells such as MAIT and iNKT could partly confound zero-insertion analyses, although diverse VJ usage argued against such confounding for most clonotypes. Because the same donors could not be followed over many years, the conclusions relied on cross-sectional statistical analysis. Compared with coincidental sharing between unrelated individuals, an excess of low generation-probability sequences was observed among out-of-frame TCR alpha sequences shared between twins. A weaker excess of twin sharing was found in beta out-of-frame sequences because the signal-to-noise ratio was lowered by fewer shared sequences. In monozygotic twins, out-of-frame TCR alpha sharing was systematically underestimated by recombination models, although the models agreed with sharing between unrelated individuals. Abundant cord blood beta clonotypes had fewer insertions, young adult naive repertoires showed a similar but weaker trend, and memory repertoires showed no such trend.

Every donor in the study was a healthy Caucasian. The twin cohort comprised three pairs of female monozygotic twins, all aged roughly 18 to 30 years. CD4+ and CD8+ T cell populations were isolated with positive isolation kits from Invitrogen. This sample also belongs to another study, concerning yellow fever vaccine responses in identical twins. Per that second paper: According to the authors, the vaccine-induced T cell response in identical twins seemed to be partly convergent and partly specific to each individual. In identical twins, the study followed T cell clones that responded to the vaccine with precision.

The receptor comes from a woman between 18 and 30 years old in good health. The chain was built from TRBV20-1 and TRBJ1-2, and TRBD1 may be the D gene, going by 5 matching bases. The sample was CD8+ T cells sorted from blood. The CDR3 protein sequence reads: CSASGVGAEYGYTF. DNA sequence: TGCAGTGCTAGTGGGGTCGGGGCAGAATATGGCTACACCTTC.